This TCR beta chain originates from a study of cytomegalovirus exposure and HLA in healthy donors. Study findings and constraints: Certain sequence variants were highly shared and formed a cluster, and this cluster was likely a sequencing artifact. It was reported that the classifier diagnosed cytomegalovirus status with high specificity and sensitivity in both the original and validation cohorts. Some V segments could not be told apart, so they were left out, TRBV6-2 and TRBV6-3 among them.

Concerning this clone itself: Its target is not known.

The ends were cut back, 0 bases at V and 10 bases at J, with 19 bases in the middle. Looked up from germline, CDR1 is LGHNA and CDR2 is YNFKEQ. The CDR3 length is 16 residues. PCR involved 60 Vbeta and 13 Jbeta primers. Here immunoSEQ multiplex PCR was the method, and the copy in TCRdb shows in-frame clones only, minus some. This sample yields about 130,000 clones, of which around 80% are seen a single time; approximately 1.7% belongs to the top ten. The sequenced sample consisted of PBMCs. This clonotype was obtained from a woman in her 50s in good health and CMV-seronegative. The chain uses TRBV4-2 and TRBJ2-1; weak D call: TRBD2 (6 bases). CDR3 protein: CASSQDSTGAVREQFF. The CDR3 nucleotides are TGTGCCAGCAGCCAAGATTCAACGGGAGCCGTTCGGGAGCAGTTCTTC.